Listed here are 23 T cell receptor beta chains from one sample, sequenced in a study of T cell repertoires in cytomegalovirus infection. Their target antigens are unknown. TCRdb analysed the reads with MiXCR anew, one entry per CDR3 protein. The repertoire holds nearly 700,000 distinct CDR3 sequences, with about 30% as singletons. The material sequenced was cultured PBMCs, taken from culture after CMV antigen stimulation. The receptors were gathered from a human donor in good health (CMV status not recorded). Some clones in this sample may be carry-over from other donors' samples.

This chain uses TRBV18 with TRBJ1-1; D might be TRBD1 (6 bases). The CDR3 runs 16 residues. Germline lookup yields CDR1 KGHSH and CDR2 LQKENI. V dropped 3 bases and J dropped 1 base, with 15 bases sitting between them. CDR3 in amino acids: CASSPYLPGANTEAFF. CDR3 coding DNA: TGTGCCAGCTCACCTTATCTCCCAGGGGCGAACACTGAAGCTTTCTTT. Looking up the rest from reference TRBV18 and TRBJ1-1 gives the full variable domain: NAGVMQNPRHLVRRRGQEARLRCSPMKGHSHVYWYRQLPEEGLKFMVYLQKENIIDESGMPKERFSAEFPKEGPSILRIQQVVRGDSAAYFCASSPYLPGANTEAFFGQGTRLTVV.

This CDR3 is CASSYKIGTEAFF. The CDR3 DNA is TGTGCCAGCAGTTACAAGATTGGCACTGAAGCTTTCTTT. This sequence joins TRBV6-5 and TRBJ1-1, with D unresolved. Trimming cost V 2 bases and J 4 bases, with 8 bases left between them. Germline CDR1 and CDR2: MNHEY and SVGAGI. This CDR3 spans 13 amino acids.

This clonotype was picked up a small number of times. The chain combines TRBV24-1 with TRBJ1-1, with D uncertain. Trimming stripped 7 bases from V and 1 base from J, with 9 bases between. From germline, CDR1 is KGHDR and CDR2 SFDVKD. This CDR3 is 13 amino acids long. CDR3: CATRREGNTEAFF. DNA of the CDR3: TGTGCCACCAGACGTGAGGGGAACACTGAAGCTTTCTTT.

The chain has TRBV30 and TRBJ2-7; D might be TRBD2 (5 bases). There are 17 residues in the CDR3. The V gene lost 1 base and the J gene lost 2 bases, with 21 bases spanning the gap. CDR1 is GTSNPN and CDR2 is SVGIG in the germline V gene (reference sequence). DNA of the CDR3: TGTGCCTGGAGTGCCCCCAGGACGAAAAGGAGGCCCTACGAGCAGTACTTC. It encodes CAWSAPRTKRRPYEQYF.

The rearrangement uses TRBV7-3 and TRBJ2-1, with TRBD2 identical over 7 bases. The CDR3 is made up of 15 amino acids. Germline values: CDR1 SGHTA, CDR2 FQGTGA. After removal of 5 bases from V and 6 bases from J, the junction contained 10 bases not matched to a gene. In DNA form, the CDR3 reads TGTGCCAGCAGCCCCACCGGGACTAACCTCAATGAGCAGTTCTTC. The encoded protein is CASSPTGTNLNEQFF.

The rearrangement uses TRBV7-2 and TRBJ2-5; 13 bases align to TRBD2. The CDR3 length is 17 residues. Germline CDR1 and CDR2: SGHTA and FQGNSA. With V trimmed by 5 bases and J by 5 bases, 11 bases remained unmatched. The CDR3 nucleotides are TGTGCCAGCAGCCACAGGACTAGCGGGAGAGGGGAGGAGACCCAGTACTTC. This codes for CASSHRTSGRGEETQYF.

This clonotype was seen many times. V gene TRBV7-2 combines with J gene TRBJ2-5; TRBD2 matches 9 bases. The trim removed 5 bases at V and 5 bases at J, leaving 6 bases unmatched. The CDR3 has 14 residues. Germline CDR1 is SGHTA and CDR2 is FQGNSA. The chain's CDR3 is CASSLMAGGETQYF. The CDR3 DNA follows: TGTGCCAGCAGCCTTATGGCGGGGGGGGAGACCCAGTACTTC.

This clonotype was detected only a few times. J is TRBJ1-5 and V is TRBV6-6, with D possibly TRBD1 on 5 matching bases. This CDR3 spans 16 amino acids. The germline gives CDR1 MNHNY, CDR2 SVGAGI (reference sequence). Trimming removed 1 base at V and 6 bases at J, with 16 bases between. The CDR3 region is CASSYYPAGSSQPQHF. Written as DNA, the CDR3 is TGTGCCAGCAGTTACTATCCCGCAGGGAGTAGTCAGCCCCAGCATTTT.

The CDR3 protein is CASSTSSGLASGELFF. CDR3 coding DNA: TGTGCCAGCAGTACATCCTCCGGACTAGCTTCCGGGGAGCTGTTTTTT. The rearrangement joins TRBV12-3 or TRBV12-4 to TRBJ2-2, with TRBD2 matching 8 bases. The CDR3 extends over 16 amino acids. V lost 5 bases and J lost 6; bases outside the gene matches: 11.

Here the CDR3 DNA reads TGTGCCACCAGTGATCCCCGCGTGGGGGCGAGTGGCTACACCTTC. Its translation: CATSDPRVGASGYTF. The V gene is TRBV24-1, the J gene TRBJ1-2; D may be TRBD1 (6 bases). Between the trimmed V and J ends, which lost 3 bases and 7 bases, there was a span of 17 bases. CDR1 is KGHDR, CDR2 SFDVKD, per germline. The CDR3 has 15 residues.

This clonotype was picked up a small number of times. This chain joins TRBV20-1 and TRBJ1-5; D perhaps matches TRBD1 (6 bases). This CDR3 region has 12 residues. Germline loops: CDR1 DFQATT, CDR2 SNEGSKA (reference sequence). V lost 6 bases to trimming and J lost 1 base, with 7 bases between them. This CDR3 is CSAGGSNQPQHF. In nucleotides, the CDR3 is TGCAGTGCCGGGGGCAGCAATCAGCCCCAGCATTTT.

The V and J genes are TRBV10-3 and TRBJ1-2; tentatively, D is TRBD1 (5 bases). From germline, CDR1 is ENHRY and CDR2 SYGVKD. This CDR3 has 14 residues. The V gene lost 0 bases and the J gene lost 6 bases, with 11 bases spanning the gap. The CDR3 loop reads CAISESARGHGYTF. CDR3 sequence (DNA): TGTGCCATCAGTGAGTCGGCTCGGGGACATGGCTACACCTTC.

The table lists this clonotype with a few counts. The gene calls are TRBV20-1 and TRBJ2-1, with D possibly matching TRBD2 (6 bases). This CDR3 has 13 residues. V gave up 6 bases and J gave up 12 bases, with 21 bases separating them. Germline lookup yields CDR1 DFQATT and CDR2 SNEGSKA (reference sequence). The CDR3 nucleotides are TGCAGTGCCCGCCCGGCCGGAGGGGATACGCAGTTCTTC. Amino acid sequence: CSARPAGGDTQFF.

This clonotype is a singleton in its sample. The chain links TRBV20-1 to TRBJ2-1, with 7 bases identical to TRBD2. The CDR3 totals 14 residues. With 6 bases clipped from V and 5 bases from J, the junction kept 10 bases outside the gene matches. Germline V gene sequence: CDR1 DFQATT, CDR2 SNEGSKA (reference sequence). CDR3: CSAARGGAHNEQFF. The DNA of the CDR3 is TGCAGTGCCGCCCGGGGAGGGGCCCACAATGAGCAGTTCTTC.

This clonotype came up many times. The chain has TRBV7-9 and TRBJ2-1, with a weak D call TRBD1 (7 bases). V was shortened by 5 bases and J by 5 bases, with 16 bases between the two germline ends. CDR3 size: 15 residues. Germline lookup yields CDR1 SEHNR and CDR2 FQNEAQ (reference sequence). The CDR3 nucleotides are TGTGCCAGCAGCCCCGGGCAGGGGGAGGACAATGAGCAGTTCTTC. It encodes CASSPGQGEDNEQFF. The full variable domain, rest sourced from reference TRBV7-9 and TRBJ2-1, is DTGVSQNPRHKITKRGQNVTFRCDPISEHNRLYWYRQTLGQGPEFLTYFQNEAQLEKSRLLSDRFSAERPKGSFSTLEIQRTEQGDSAMYLCASSPGQGEDNEQFFGPGTRLTVL.

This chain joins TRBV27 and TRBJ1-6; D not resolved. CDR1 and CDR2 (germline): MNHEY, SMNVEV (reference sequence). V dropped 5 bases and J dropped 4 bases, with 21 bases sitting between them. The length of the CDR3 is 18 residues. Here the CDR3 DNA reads TGTGCCAGCAGTAGCGTCCCTACATGGGAGGGATATAATTCACCCCTCCACTTT. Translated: CASSSVPTWEGYNSPLHF.

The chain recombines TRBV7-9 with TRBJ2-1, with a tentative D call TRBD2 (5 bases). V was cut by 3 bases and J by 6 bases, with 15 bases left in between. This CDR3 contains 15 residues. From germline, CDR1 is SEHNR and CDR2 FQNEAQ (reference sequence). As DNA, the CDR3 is TGTGCCAGCAGCTTCTTTACCCCCGGGGTCAATGAGCAGTTCTTC. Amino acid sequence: CASSFFTPGVNEQFF.

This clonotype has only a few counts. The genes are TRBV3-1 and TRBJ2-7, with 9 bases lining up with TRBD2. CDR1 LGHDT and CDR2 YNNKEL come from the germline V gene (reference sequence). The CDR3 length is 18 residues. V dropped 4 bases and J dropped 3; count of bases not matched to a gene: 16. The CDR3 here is CASSRPRGGLAAHYEQYF. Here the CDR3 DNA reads TGTGCCAGCAGCCGACCCCGCGGGGGACTAGCCGCCCACTACGAGCAGTACTTC.

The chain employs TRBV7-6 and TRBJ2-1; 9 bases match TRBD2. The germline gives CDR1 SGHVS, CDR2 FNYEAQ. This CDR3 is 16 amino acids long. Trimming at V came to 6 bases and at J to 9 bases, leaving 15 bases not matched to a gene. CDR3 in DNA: TGTGCCAGCAGAAGAGCCCCCCTAGCGGGATTAGGTGAGCAGTTCTTC. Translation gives CASRRAPLAGLGEQFF.

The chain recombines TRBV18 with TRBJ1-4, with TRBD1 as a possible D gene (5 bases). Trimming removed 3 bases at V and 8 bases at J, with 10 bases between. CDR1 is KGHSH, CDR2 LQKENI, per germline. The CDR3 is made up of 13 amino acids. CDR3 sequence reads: CASSPQTEEKLFF. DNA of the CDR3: TGTGCCAGCTCACCGCAGACAGAGGAAAAACTGTTTTTT.

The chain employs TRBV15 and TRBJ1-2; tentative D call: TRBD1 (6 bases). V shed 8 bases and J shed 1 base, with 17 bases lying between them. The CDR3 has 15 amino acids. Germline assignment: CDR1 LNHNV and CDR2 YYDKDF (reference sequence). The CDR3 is CATSFGTSNNYGYTF. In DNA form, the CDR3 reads TGTGCCACCTCTTTTGGGACAAGCAATAACTATGGCTACACCTTC.

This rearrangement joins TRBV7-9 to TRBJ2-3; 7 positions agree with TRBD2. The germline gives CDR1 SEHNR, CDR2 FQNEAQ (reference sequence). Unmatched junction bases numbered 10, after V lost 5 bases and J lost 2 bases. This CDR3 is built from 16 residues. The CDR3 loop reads CASSHNQAGPTDTQYF. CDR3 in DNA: TGTGCCAGCAGCCACAACCAAGCGGGACCCACAGATACGCAGTATTTT.

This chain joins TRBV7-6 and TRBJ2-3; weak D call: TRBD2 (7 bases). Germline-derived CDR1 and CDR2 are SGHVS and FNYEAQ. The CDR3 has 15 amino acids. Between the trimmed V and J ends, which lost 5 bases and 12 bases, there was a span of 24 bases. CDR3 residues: CASSGGGGLPESQYF. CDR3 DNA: TGTGCCAGCAGCGGAGGGGGGGGCCTGCCGGAGAGCCAGTATTTT.